The clone carrying this TCR beta chain has a single count. The target antigen is unknown. Each CDR3 protein is one row after TCRdb ran MiXCR on the reads. The data show about 230,000 distinct CDR3 sequences, roughly 20% seen once. The data belong to a study of T cell repertoires in cytomegalovirus infection. Findings and limits, study-wide: Identification of carriers of CMV plus the relevant HLA was achieved through cumulative public TCR beta family frequency. HLA-C-restricted, CMV-specific TCR beta clonotypes were dominant ex vivo.

Trimming left V 5 bases short and J 10 bases short, with 23 bases between. The length of the CDR3 is 15 residues. The germline V gene has CDR1 SNHLY and CDR2 FYNNEI. Sequenced material: CD8+ T cells from PBMCs. The sequence came from a human donor in good health (CMV status not recorded). Some clones in this sample may be carry-over from other donors' samples. The J gene is TRBJ1-1, the V gene TRBV2; D might be TRBD1 (6 bases). The CDR3 coding sequence is TGTGCCAGCAGTTTCGCCGGGACAATAACACTGGGAGCTTTCTTT. Protein: CASSFAGTITLGAFF.